This is a list of T cell receptor beta chains from one sample in a study of T cells after yellow fever vaccination. TCRdb independently ran MiXCR on the 5' RACE reads; one entry per CDR3 protein. Of some 350,000 distinct CDR3 sequences in the sample, 3.5% to 4.5% were seen once. This specimen was PBMCs, taken 5 days after the yellow fever booster vaccination. These receptors came from a man aged 18-30 years who received the YFV17D yellow fever vaccine. CDR3s include the opening cysteine and the closing phenylalanine or tryptophan. The D gene is left open where the match is weak. The listing skips clone size in some rows; elsewhere it reads once, few, many or a size class.

j_gene,d_gene,v_gene,abundance,len,CDR3nt,CDR3aa
TRBJ1-3,-,TRBV7-6,few,14,TGTGCCAGCAGCAGCACGAGCGCTGGAAACACCATATATTTT,CASSSTSAGNTIYF
TRBJ2-7,TRBD1,TRBV5-4,-,16,TGTGCCAGCAGCCGTGGCGAGAGGACAGGGGGCTACGAGCAGTACTTC,CASSRGERTGGYEQYF
TRBJ1-4,TRBD1,TRBV20-1,-,15,TGCAGTGCTAGTCAGGGGGGAACAACTAATGAAAAACTGTTTTTT,CSASQGGTTNEKLFF
TRBJ1-6,-,TRBV11-2,-,14,TGTGCCAGCAGCTTAGGATCTCTTTGGACACCCCTCCACTTT,CASSLGSLWTPLHF
TRBJ2-3,-,TRBV20-1,many,13,TGCAGTGCTAGAGGGAGTAGCAGAGATACGCAGTATTTT,CSARGSSRDTQYF
TRBJ1-3,-,TRBV4-3,few,15,TGCGCCAGCAGCCAAGGCGGTTGGAGGGTGGACACCATATATTTT,CASSQGGWRVDTIYF
TRBJ1-1,-,TRBV12-3/TRBV12-4,-,14,TGTGCCAGCAGTCCAGGGGAGGGGAGCACTGAAGCTTTCTTT,CASSPGEGSTEAFF
TRBJ1-5,-,TRBV20-1,few,13,TGCAGTGCGAGAACAGGAGTCGGACAGCCCCAGCATTTT,CSARTGVGQPQHF
TRBJ2-7,TRBD1,TRBV6-5,few,13,TGTGCCAGCACCGACAGGGTTCTCTACGAGCAGTACTTC,CASTDRVLYEQYF
TRBJ1-2,-,TRBV29-1,-,14,TGCAGCGTTGATCTCGCCCGAAGTAACTATGGCTACACCTTC,CSVDLARSNYGYTF
TRBJ1-5,-,TRBV7-8,many,12,TGTGCCAGCAGCTTACATGCTCAGCCCCAGCATTTT,CASSLHAQPQHF
TRBJ2-1,-,TRBV6-2/TRBV6-3,-,12,TGTGCCAGCAGCCGACAAACGGGCGGTCAGTTCTTC,CASSRQTGGQFF
TRBJ2-7,TRBD1,TRBV7-7,few,15,TGTGCCAGCAGCCCGACAGGGAGCCTCTCCTACGAGCAGTACTTC,CASSPTGSLSYEQYF
TRBJ2-1,-,TRBV15,few,14,TGTGCCACCAGCAGAGATAGGGCTACAAATGAGCAGTTCTTC,CATSRDRATNEQFF
TRBJ2-3,TRBD1,TRBV4-3,-,16,TGCGCCAGCAGCCACATAGACAGGGGGCGTACAGATACGCAGTATTTT,CASSHIDRGRTDTQYF
TRBJ2-5,TRBD1,TRBV9,many,16,TGTGCCAGCAGCGTAGGACAGGGACGGGACCAAGAGACCCAGTACTTC,CASSVGQGRDQETQYF
TRBJ1-1,-,TRBV7-8,few,13,TGTGCCAGCAGCTCCCGGGACTTCGGTCGGGTTTTCTTT,CASSSRDFGRVFF
TRBJ1-6,-,TRBV12-3/TRBV12-4,many,14,TGTGCCAGCACCCAAAGACAGGAGGGTACACCCCTCCACTTT,CASTQRQEGTPLHF
TRBJ1-2,-,TRBV28,few,16,TGTGCCAGCAGTTTACGTGGAAACCCTGGGAGATATGGCTACACCTTC,CASSLRGNPGRYGYTF
TRBJ2-3,TRBD1,TRBV6-4,-,13,TGTGCCAGCAGTGGGACAGGGGGGGATACGCAGTATTTT,CASSGTGGDTQYF
TRBJ2-2,-,TRBV10-3,many,14,TGTGCCATCAGGAAGACTCAGACCCCCGGGGAGCTGTTTTTT,CAIRKTQTPGELFF
TRBJ2-5,TRBD1,TRBV11-2,-,14,TGTGCCAGCAGCGCCCGGACAGGGCAAGAGACCCAGTACTTC,CASSARTGQETQYF
TRBJ1-4,-,TRBV28,many,15,TGTGCCAGCAGTTCCCTGACGGCAACTAATGAAAAACTGTTTTTT,CASSSLTATNEKLFF
TRBJ2-6,TRBD2,TRBV4-1,few,18,TGCGCCAGCAGCCAGGGGGGGAGCCGAGGGTCTGGGGCCAACGTCCTGACTTTC,CASSQGGSRGSGANVLTF
TRBJ1-3,-,TRBV6-5,-,14,TGTGCCAGCCTCAAGGGTTTAGGAGGAAACACCATATATTTT,CASLKGLGGNTIYF
TRBJ2-2,TRBD2,TRBV6-5,few,19,TGTGCCAGCAGCCCCGCCAGGAGCGGGGCGTCGATTAACACCGGGGAGCTGTTTTTT,CASSPARSGASINTGELFF
TRBJ2-2,-,TRBV7-8,many,15,TGTGCCAGCAGCTTCGGTAGCGCGGACACCGGGGAGCTGTTTTTT,CASSFGSADTGELFF
TRBJ2-2,TRBD2,TRBV9,many,18,TGTGCCAGCAGTCAACAACAACTAGCGGGGGCCACCACCGGGGAGCTGTTTTTT,CASSQQQLAGATTGELFF
TRBJ2-5,-,TRBV10-3,many,16,TGTGCCATCAGTGACGGCCAGGCAGGGCAACAAGAGACCCAGTACTTC,CAISDGQAGQQETQYF
TRBJ2-3,-,TRBV5-5,few,16,TGTGCCAGCAGCTTCTCGGTAGCGCGTATGCGGGATACGCAGTATTTT,CASSFSVARMRDTQYF
TRBJ1-1,TRBD1,TRBV5-1,few,14,TGCGCCAGCAGATCGGGACAGGGGGACACTGAAGCTTTCTTT,CASRSGQGDTEAFF
TRBJ1-1,-,TRBV19,few,14,TGTGCCAGTAGTATAAGAGGGACCGGCACTGAAGCTTTCTTT,CASSIRGTGTEAFF
TRBJ2-1,-,TRBV5-1,-,15,TGCGCCAGCAGCCCGGGGTTTAGCTCCTACAATGAGCAGTTCTTC,CASSPGFSSYNEQFF
TRBJ1-3,-,TRBV15,many,16,TGTGCCACCAGCAGAGCCAGGACCCACTCTGGAAACACCATATATTTT,CATSRARTHSGNTIYF
TRBJ2-5,-,TRBV18,few,23,TGTGCCAGCTCACCACTCGGACGGAAGGAGGGTAAAAAACAGCTTGGGGTCCAAGAGACCCAGTACTTC,CASSPLGRKEGKKQLGVQETQYF
TRBJ2-5,TRBD2,TRBV29-1,few,13,TGCAGCGTTGACGGGCCCGGGGGGGAGACCCAGTACTTC,CSVDGPGGETQYF
TRBJ1-6,-,TRBV4-1,-,14,TGCGCCAGCAGCCAAGCAGGGTTTAATTCACCCCTCCACTTT,CASSQAGFNSPLHF